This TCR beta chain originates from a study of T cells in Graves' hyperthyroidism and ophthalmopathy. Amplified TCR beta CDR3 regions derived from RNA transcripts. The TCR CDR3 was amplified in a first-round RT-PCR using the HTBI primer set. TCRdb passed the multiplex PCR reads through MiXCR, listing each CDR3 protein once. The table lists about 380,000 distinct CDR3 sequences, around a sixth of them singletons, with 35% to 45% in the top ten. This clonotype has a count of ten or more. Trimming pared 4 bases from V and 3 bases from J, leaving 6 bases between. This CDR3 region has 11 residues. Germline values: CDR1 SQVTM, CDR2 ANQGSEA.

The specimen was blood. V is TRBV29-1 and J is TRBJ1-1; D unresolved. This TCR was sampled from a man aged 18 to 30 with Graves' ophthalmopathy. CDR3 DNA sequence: TGCAGCGTTGTTGCGGACACTGAAGCTTTCTTT. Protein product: CSVVADTEAFF.